This entry lists 15 T cell receptor beta chains sequenced from one sample in a study of OX40 agonist ivuxolimab in advanced cancers. Method: immunoSEQ multiplex PCR; TCRdb's copy keeps in-frame clones and lacks some. The repertoire holds around 15,000 clones, with around four fifths as singletons. Sequenced material: CD4+ or CD8+ T cells sorted from blood, taken in a trial of the OX40 agonist ivuxolimab. These TCRs come from an adult with an advanced solid tumor such as melanoma, head and neck, liver or kidney cancer.

This clone has just a few counts. The chain recombines TRBV6-5 with TRBJ2-2, with D perhaps matching TRBD2 (5 bases). V gave up 5 bases and J gave up 0 bases, with 10 bases separating them. Looked up from germline, CDR1 is MNHEY and CDR2 is SVGAGI. The CDR3 covers 15 residues. The CDR3 coding sequence is TGTGCCAGCAGTCTAGCCAGTTCGAACACCGGGGAGCTGTTTTTT. Encoded protein: CASSLASSNTGELFF.

This chain connects TRBV27 to TRBJ1-1; D might be TRBD1 (6 bases). Trimming took off 2 bases at V and 4 bases at J, with 11 bases between the two ends. This CDR3 has 14 amino acids. Germline V lookup: CDR1 MNHEY, CDR2 SMNVEV (reference sequence). CDR3 protein: CASSLRGAATEAFF. For the CDR3, the DNA is TGTGCCAGCAGTTTACGGGGGGCGGCCACTGAAGCTTTCTTT.

The J gene is TRBJ2-7, the V gene TRBV25-1; unclear D gene. Trimming took 6 bases from V and 0 from J, leaving 9 bases between them. In germline, CDR1 is MGHDK, CDR2 SYGVNS. This CDR3 is built from 13 residues. The chain's CDR3 is CASRPSSSYEQYF. The CDR3 DNA reads TGTGCCAGCAGACCATCTTCCTCCTACGAGCAGTACTTC.

The chain employs TRBV6-5 and TRBJ2-7; TRBD1 might be the D (6 bases). The germline gives CDR1 MNHEY, CDR2 SVGAGI. The CDR3 loop spans 14 amino acids. The ends were cut back, 2 bases at V and 3 bases at J, with 11 bases in the middle. The CDR3 nucleotides read TGTGCCAGCAGTTACGTGGGCAGGGGCTACGAGCAGTACTTC. Its translation: CASSYVGRGYEQYF.

The CDR3 DNA reads TGTGCCAGTAGTATTCGGACAGGGTATGGAACGAATGAGCAGTTCTTC. This translates into CASSIRTGYGTNEQFF. The V gene is TRBV19, the J gene TRBJ2-1; 8 bases are a match to TRBD1. CDR1 and CDR2 from the germline V gene are LNHDA and SQIVND (reference sequence). CDR3 length: 16 residues. V shed 3 bases and J 7 bases; nucleotides not matched to a gene: 11.

The chain joins TRBV5-4 to TRBJ2-7; 7 bases align to TRBD1. The V gene's germline CDR1 is SGHNT and CDR2 YYREEE (reference sequence). J was trimmed by 3 bases and V by 0 bases; bases with no gene match: 3. This CDR3 contains 14 residues. CDR3 protein: CASSLGDSFYEQYF. In DNA, the CDR3 is TGTGCCAGCAGCTTGGGGGACAGTTTCTACGAGCAGTACTTC.

In its sample, this clone was seen a few times. CDR3 in DNA: TGTGCCAGCAGCTTATTTATCCTCGGGATTGACAATGAGCAGTTCTTC. Its protein is CASSLFILGIDNEQFF. The chain employs TRBV11-2 and TRBJ2-1; D possibly corresponds to TRBD2 (5 bases). The V and J ends lost 2 bases and 5 bases respectively, with 16 bases between them. Germline CDR1 reads SGHAT; CDR2 reads FQNNGV. This CDR3 is built from 16 residues. The variable domain in full, with the rest retrieved from reference TRBV11-2 and TRBJ2-1, is EAGVAQSPRYKIIEKRQSVAFWCNPISGHATLYWYQQILGQGPKLLIQFQNNGVVDDSQLPKDRFSAERLKGVDSTLKIQPAKLEDSAVYLCASSLFILGIDNEQFFGPGTRLTVL.

This clone is deemed medium-sized. The chain uses TRBV7-9 and TRBJ2-7, with a weak D call TRBD1 (6 bases). CDR1 is SEHNR and CDR2 is FQNEAQ in the germline V gene (reference sequence). Trimming stripped 2 bases from V and 4 bases from J, with 15 bases between. CDR3 length equals 15 residues. CDR3 bases: TGTGCCAGCAGCTTACCCGACGCAGGGGAGTACGAGCAGTACTTC. It translates to CASSLPDAGEYEQYF.

The chain combines TRBV11-3 with TRBJ2-1; no reliable D call. Germline V gives CDR1 SGHNT, CDR2 YENEEA. V was cut by 5 bases and J by 2 bases, with 13 bases left in between. This CDR3 contains 15 residues. The CDR3 is CASSTRFFPYNEQFF. The CDR3 DNA reads as TGTGCCAGCAGCACGAGATTCTTCCCCTACAATGAGCAGTTCTTC. Looking up the rest from reference TRBV11-3 and TRBJ2-1 gives the full variable domain: EAGVVQSPRYKIIEKKQPVAFWCNPISGHNTLYWYLQNLGQGPELLIRYENEEAVDDSQLPKDRFSAERLKGVDSTLKIQPAELGDSAVYLCASSTRFFPYNEQFFGPGTRLTVL.

The chain has TRBV7-3 and TRBJ1-2; D is possibly TRBD1 (6 bases). Trimming left V 5 bases short and J 8 bases short, with 15 bases between. Germline CDR1 reads SGHTA; CDR2 reads FQGTGA. The CDR3 sequence is 13 residues long. CDR3 coding DNA: TGTGCCAGCAGCCCCCTGGGGGGCACCGGCTACACCTTC. This sequence encodes CASSPLGGTGYTF.

The chain links TRBV7-2 to TRBJ2-3; no reliable D call. The CDR3 length is 14 residues. With 1 base removed from V and 4 bases from J, the gap between germline ends came to 9 bases. Per germline, CDR1 SGHTA and CDR2 FQGNSA. Written as DNA, the CDR3 is TGTGCCAGCAGCTTAGGAGTGCTAGCAGATACGCAGTATTTT. It encodes CASSLGVLADTQYF.

This chain connects TRBV7-8 to TRBJ2-5, with TRBD2 matching over 7 bases. The ends lost 4 bases at V and 4 bases at J; junction bases unmatched: 9. Germline lookup yields CDR1 SGHVS and CDR2 FQNEAQ. The CDR3 spans 15 residues. CDR3: CASSSIGLEGETQYF. CDR3 in DNA: TGTGCCAGCAGCTCGATAGGACTAGAAGGAGAGACCCAGTACTTC.

The chain combines TRBV7-9 with TRBJ1-2; 8 bases align to TRBD1. The trim removed 1 base at V and 5 bases at J, leaving 9 bases unmatched. The CDR3 totals 16 residues. The germline V gene has CDR1 SEHNR and CDR2 FQNEAQ (reference sequence). CDR3 amino acids: CASSLGRGLSRYGYTF. The DNA of the CDR3 is TGTGCCAGCAGCTTAGGCAGGGGGCTTTCTCGGTATGGCTACACCTTC.

This chain links TRBV11-3 with TRBJ2-5; D is possibly TRBD2 (5 bases). Trimming pared 1 base from V and 5 bases from J, leaving 11 bases between. This CDR3 has 14 amino acids. Germline V gene lookup returns CDR1 SGHNT and CDR2 YENEEA. In DNA form, the CDR3 reads TGTGCCAGCAGCTTAGGTTTCGGGGTCGAGACCCAGTACTTC. It yields the protein CASSLGFGVETQYF.

This chain links TRBV6-5 with TRBJ2-7; D is possibly TRBD1 or TRBD2 (6 bases each). The ends were cut back, 2 bases at V and 6 bases at J, with 11 bases in the middle. The CDR3 consists of 13 residues. Germline CDR1 is MNHEY and CDR2 is SVGAGI. The CDR3 sequence is CASSYRGLGEQYF. The CDR3 DNA sequence: TGTGCCAGCAGTTACCGGGGGCTAGGCGAGCAGTACTTC.